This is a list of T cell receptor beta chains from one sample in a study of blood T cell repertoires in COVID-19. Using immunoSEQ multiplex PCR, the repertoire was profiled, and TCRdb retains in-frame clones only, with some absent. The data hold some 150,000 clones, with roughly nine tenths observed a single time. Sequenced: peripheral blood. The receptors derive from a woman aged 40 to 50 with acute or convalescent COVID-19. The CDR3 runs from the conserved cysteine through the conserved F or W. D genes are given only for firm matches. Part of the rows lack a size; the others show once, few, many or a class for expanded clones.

TGCGCCAGCAGCTCTGCCAGGACCTACGAGCAGTACTTC	CASSSARTYEQYF	-	-	TRBV10-1	TRBJ2-7
TGTGCCAGCAGCGCTACCGGGACAGGGGCCGCCTATGGCTACACCTTC	CASSATGTGAAYGYTF	TRBD1	-	TRBV9	TRBJ1-2
TGTGCCACCAGCCACCCGTGGACAGGGGTGAATCAGCCCCAGCATTTT	CATSHPWTGVNQPQHF	TRBD1	-	TRBV6-4	TRBJ1-5
TGTGCCAGCAGCGCGGACAGGGGGACCCCTCGGCCCCAGCATTTT	CASSADRGTPRPQHF	TRBD1	-	TRBV9	TRBJ1-5
TGTGCCAGCAGTCTAGGGTTGGCTACGGGGTATGAGCAGTTCTTC	CASSLGLATGYEQFF	-	-	TRBV7-2	TRBJ2-1
TGTGCCAGCAGCTACTCTAGGAGGACTGGGGCCAACGTCCTGACTTTC	CASSYSRRTGANVLTF	-	-	TRBV6-5	TRBJ2-6
TGTGCCAGCAGCTTAGAGGGGGGACTACTCAACCAAGAGACCCAGTACTTC	CASSLEGGLLNQETQYF	TRBD2	-	TRBV11-3	TRBJ2-5
TGTGCCAGCACCTCCGACAGGCTCAGCTCTGGGGCCAACGTCCTGACTTTC	CASTSDRLSSGANVLTF	-	-	TRBV2	TRBJ2-6
TGTGCCAGCAGCCATGGGCCGAACACTGAAGCTTTCTTT	CASSHGPNTEAFF	-	-	TRBV14	TRBJ1-1
TGTGCCAGTAGTGACAGGGAATCACCCCTCCACTTT	CASSDRESPLHF	TRBD1	-	TRBV19	TRBJ1-6
TGTGCCAGCAGCGCCAGGGAATCCTACGAGCAGTACTTC	CASSARESYEQYF	-	-	TRBV4-2	TRBJ2-7
TGTGCCAGCAGCACGGACAGATTTAACACAGATACGCAGTATTTT	CASSTDRFNTDTQYF	-	-	TRBV13	TRBJ2-3
TGTGCCAGCAGCGGACAGAGTACGAACACCGGGGAGCTGTTTTTT	CASSGQSTNTGELFF	-	once	TRBV2	TRBJ2-2
TGTGCCAGCGGAGTCGGGTGGTTCCAAGCAACTAATGAAAAACTGTTTTTT	CASGVGWFQATNEKLFF	-	-	TRBV7-9	TRBJ1-4
TGTGCCAGCAGCTTTCAAACAACTAGCGGGAGTAGCTACGAGCAGTACTTC	CASSFQTTSGSSYEQYF	TRBD2	-	TRBV7-8	TRBJ2-7
TGTGCCAGCAGTTTAGTCTCGGGGGAGCAGTACTTC	CASSLVSGEQYF	-	-	TRBV12-3/TRBV12-4	TRBJ2-7
TGTGCCAGCAGTTACGGCCAGGTTTTCGCTGGAAACACCATATATTTT	CASSYGQVFAGNTIYF	-	-	TRBV6-5	TRBJ1-3
TGTGCCAGCATGGAGCTGAACACTGAAGCTTTCTTT	CASMELNTEAFF	-	-	TRBV2	TRBJ1-1
TGTGCCAGCTCACCCCGGATTGACATATCTGGGGCCAACGTCCTGACTTTC	CASSPRIDISGANVLTF	-	once	TRBV18	TRBJ2-6
TGTGCCACGACTAGCGGCCCCTACGAGCAGTACTTC	CATTSGPYEQYF	TRBD2	-	TRBV6-5	TRBJ2-7
TGTGCCAGCAGCCAAGGTAGCGGGGGTTCACGTACGCAGTATTTT	CASSQGSGGSRTQYF	TRBD2	-	TRBV3-1/TRBV3-2	TRBJ2-3
TGTGCCAGTAGTACCCCGAGCGGAGGCACAGATACGCAGTATTTT	CASSTPSGGTDTQYF	-	-	TRBV19	TRBJ2-3